The source of this T cell receptor beta chain is a study of response to subunit inactivated influenza vaccine (dated 2018 in TCRdb). Study-wide context: The study used deep quantitative T cell receptor repertoire profiling to track responses to a trivalent subunit inactivated influenza vaccine. Results the study describes overall, beyond this receptor: The authors proposed that each seasonal influenza vaccination may bring in only a limited number of new T cells.

Preparation of the library involved RT-PCR. These reads were obtained on an Illumina HiSeq 2500. TCRdb's own reprocessing of the public reads used fastp at Q25 and MiXCR and kept productive beta chains. Each CDR3 protein appears once, grouped with its most common genes and DNA. In all, the sample holds 500,000 to 550,000 distinct CDR3 sequences, and 6% to 9% of those were seen once. The ten most abundant clones make up 10% to 15% of the sample. Concerning this clonotype: It has no known antigen specificity. No clone much larger than this one lies a single base away; base qualities are absent.

Including cysteine and phenylalanine, the CDR3 has 11 amino acids. Kept here is only the CDR3 DNA, which spans 33 bases and is read in frame from base 1. Sequences DFQATT (CDR1) and SNEGSKA (CDR2) are obtained from the germline V gene (reference sequence). Trimming costs V 8 bases and J 5 bases, and their ends lie 12 bases apart. The chain joins TRBV20-1 to TRBJ2-5; the D gene is perhaps TRBD1, on 7 matching bases. The sequencing used PBMCs from blood, collected less than 30 months after vaccination. This receptor was obtained from a man between 50 and 69 years old who received an inactivated influenza vaccine. Donor details come from another sample of the same person, matched by shared clones. The CDR3 reads as follows: CSPGGRETQYF. The DNA sequence is TGCAGTCCAGGGGGGAGGGAGACCCAGTACTTC.